The clone carrying this T cell receptor (beta chain) was detected a few times. This specimen belongs to a study of OX40 agonist ivuxolimab in advanced cancers. This table comes from immunoSEQ multiplex PCR, and its TCRdb copy is limited to in-frame clones, with some not included. Counted here are 50,000 to 65,000 clones, over 75% occurring once; the ten biggest clones make up 1%. Blood sampling took place at baseline, cycle 4 day 1, and cycle 7 day 1. The TCR comes from an adult with an advanced solid tumor such as melanoma, head and neck, liver or kidney cancer. The material was CD4+ or CD8+ T cells sorted from blood, obtained in a trial of the OX40 agonist ivuxolimab.

The CDR3, as DNA: TGTGCCAGCAGCTCTCCATCGACGGCTAACTATGGCTACACCTTC. Its protein product is CASSSPSTANYGYTF. The chain is built from TRBV5-6 and TRBJ1-2; D is uncertain. V lost 3 bases to trimming and J lost 0 bases, with 12 bases between them. The CDR3 spans 15 residues. The germline CDR1 and CDR2 sequences are SGHDT and YYEEEE.